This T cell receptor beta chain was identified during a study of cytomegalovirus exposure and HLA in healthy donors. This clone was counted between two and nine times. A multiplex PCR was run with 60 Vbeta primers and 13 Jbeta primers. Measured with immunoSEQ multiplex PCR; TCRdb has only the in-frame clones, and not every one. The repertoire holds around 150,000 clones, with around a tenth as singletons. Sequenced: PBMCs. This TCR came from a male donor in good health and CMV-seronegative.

The chain's CDR3 is CASSWAANTEAFF. The CDR3, as DNA: TGTGCCAGCAGTTGGGCAGCGAACACTGAAGCTTTCTTT. The V and J genes are TRBV28 and TRBJ1-1; D is unclear. Per the germline V gene, CDR1 is MDHEN and CDR2 is SYDVKM. V was cut by 4 bases and J by 1 base, with 7 bases left in between. The CDR3 length is 13 residues.